This T cell receptor beta chain was recovered during a study of radiation and T cells in renal cell carcinoma. Turning to this clone: Its antigen is as yet unknown.

Treatment described: treatment-naive control, cytoreductive nephrectomy. Treatment-naive patients without radiation supplied the control tumors at nephrectomy. The tumor was a clear cell renal cell carcinoma. Control tumor donors were a few females and approximately eleven males, median age roughly 62 years. CDR1 and CDR2 from the germline V gene are LGHNA and YSLEER. Trimming took 1 base from V and 7 from J; bases not matched to a gene: 3. The CDR3 has 15 residues. Notes on the study in general: Irradiated tumors held more dominant CDR3 motifs than control tumors.

Only in-frame clones appear in the TCRdb table, and some are missing; sequencing was by immunoSEQ multiplex PCR. The profile covers approximately 21,000 clones, with less than 55% appearing a single time and roughly 22% taken by the ten largest. The origin of this receptor is a human donor with renal cell carcinoma. The J gene is TRBJ2-2, the V gene TRBV4-3; 10 nucleotides agree with TRBD1. Sequences were derived from tumor tissue, sampled from a patient whose treatment was nephrectomy without radiotherapy. This chain's CDR3 is CASSQGDRGLGELFF. In DNA, the CDR3 is TGCGCCAGCAGCCAAGGAGACAGGGGGCTCGGGGAGCTGTTTTTT.